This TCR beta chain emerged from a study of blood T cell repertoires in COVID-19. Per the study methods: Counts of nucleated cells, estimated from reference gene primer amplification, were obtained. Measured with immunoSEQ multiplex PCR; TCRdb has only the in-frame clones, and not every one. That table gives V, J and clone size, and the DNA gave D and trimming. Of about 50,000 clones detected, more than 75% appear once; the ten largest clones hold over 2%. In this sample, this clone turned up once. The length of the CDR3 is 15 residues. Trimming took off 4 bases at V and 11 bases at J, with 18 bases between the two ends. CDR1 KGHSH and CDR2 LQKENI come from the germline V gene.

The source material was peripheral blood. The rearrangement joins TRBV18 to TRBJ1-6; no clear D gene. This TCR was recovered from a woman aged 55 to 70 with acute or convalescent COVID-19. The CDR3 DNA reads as TGTGCCAGCTCACTGGACGGACCTGGAGGAACACCCCTCCACTTT. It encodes CASSLDGPGGTPLHF. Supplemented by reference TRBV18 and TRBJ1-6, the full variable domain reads NAGVMQNPRHLVRRRGQEARLRCSPMKGHSHVYWYRQLPEEGLKFMVYLQKENIIDESGMPKERFSAEFPKEGPSILRIQQVVRGDSAAYFCASSLDGPGGTPLHFGNGTRLTVT.